This T cell receptor (beta chain) originates from a study of CD8 T cells in ankylosing spondylitis (dated by TCRdb to 2017 to 2019). With respect to the entire study: The study profiled T cell receptor beta repertoires in healthy donors and ankylosing spondylitis patients to find disease-linked TCR variants. The full study cohort comprised about 24 ankylosing spondylitis patients and over 95 healthy donors. Samples of peripheral blood were taken, and for ankylosing spondylitis patients, synovial fluid was collected as well.

Results the study describes overall, beyond this receptor: Some of the motif variants had been reported before in the synovial fluid and blood of reactive arthritis patients, a finding that suggests common disease-initiation mechanisms. According to the report, matched synovial fluid samples from ankylosing spondylitis patients were significantly enriched for the disease-linked clones. In peripheral blood, the disease-linked clones were found at relatively low frequencies and had a CD8+ phenotype. A TCR beta motif of about 8 highly homologous amino acid variants appeared characteristic of blood from ankylosing spondylitis patients.

Based on the germline V gene, the CDR1 and CDR2 sequences are SGHRS and YFSETQ. The CDR3 holds 16 amino acids from the cysteine to the phenylalanine. CDR3 DNA is the only sequence kept; it has 48 bases, read in frame from the first base. In its sample, this clonotype was seen a few times. This clone's antigen is unknown. At one end the junction does not follow the germline gene, possibly because of a read error. The sample was run on an Illumina HiSeq 2500. TCR beta libraries were prepared by quantitative 5'-RACE with molecular barcodes. Processing in the source paper ran as follows. Disease-linked TCR variants were identified with a new computational method built on a probabilistic model of VDJ rearrangement. The public sequencing data were trimmed at Q25 with fastp and processed into clonotypes with MiXCR by TCRdb, which kept only in-frame beta chains. All rows with the same CDR3 protein become a single entry with the most common DNA and genes. None of the V and J calls come from the authors' own analysis; TCRdb made them. The sample table shows a few hundred thousand distinct CDR3 sequences, and about an eighth are seen once. About 6.5% of the sample is held by the ten biggest clonotypes.

The sequenced material came from blood, either unsorted or a sorted T cell fraction (not recorded which). The rearrangement combines TRBV5-1 with TRBJ2-1; TRBD2 fits 11 bases in the junction. This receptor was obtained from a male donor with ankylosing spondylitis. The CDR3 in this case is CTSRVITSGSGNEQFF. The DNA sequence follows: TGCACCAGCAGGGTCATAACTAGCGGGAGTGGGAATGAGCAGTTCTTC.